A single sample is the source of the 25 T cell receptor beta chains below, sequenced in a study of blood T cell repertoires in COVID-19. TCRdb keeps only in-frame clones here, not all; method: immunoSEQ multiplex PCR. The sample lists some 77,000 clones; 85% to 90% were seen once. Sequences were obtained from peripheral blood. Receptors originate from a woman of 80 years or more with active or convalescent COVID-19.

V gene TRBV6-1 combines with J gene TRBJ1-2; D gene ambiguous. The V and J ends lost 3 bases and 1 base respectively, with 3 bases between them. This CDR3 region has 12 residues. The germline CDR1 and CDR2 sequences are MNHNS and SASEGT. CDR3 loop: CASSDGNYGYTF. The CDR3 bases are TGTGCCAGCAGTGACGGTAACTATGGCTACACCTTC.

The V and J genes are TRBV5-1 and TRBJ2-3; 11 bases fit TRBD2. The CDR3 is 15 amino acids. V lost 6 bases to trimming and J lost 3 bases; unmatched junction nucleotides: 6. The V gene's germline CDR1 is SGHRS and CDR2 YFSETQ. The CDR3 spells CASNPGLAETDTQYF. The CDR3 bases are TGCGCCAGCAACCCGGGACTAGCGGAGACAGATACGCAGTATTTT.

The chain has TRBV2 and TRBJ2-7; TRBD1 agrees at 8 bases. The germline gives CDR1 SNHLY, CDR2 FYNNEI. V shed 6 bases, J shed 7 bases, and the junction held 8 bases outside the gene matches. This CDR3 has 13 residues. In nucleotides, the CDR3 is TGTGCCAGCAGCCGCGGACAGGGTCGAGAGCAGTACTTC. This encodes CASSRGQGREQYF.

V and J are TRBV3-1 (or the pseudogene TRBV3-2) and TRBJ1-1; D gene uncertain. Germline assignment: CDR1 LGHDT and CDR2 YNNKEL (reference sequence). V lost 2 bases to trimming and J lost 5 bases, with 12 bases between them. The CDR3 extends over 14 amino acids. Written as DNA, the CDR3 is TGTGCCAGCAGCCAACGCCAGGCGCGTACTGAAGCTTTCTTT. It is translated as CASSQRQARTEAFF.

The chain combines TRBV27 with TRBJ1-5; D is possibly TRBD1 (5 bases). Germline V gives CDR1 MNHEY, CDR2 SMNVEV (reference sequence). V was clipped by 4 bases and J by 3 bases, with 7 bases between them. The CDR3 spans 13 residues. The chain's CDR3 is CASSSGDNQPQHF. CDR3 nucleotides: TGTGCCAGCAGTTCGGGGGACAATCAGCCCCAGCATTTT.

The genes are TRBV19 and TRBJ2-4; TRBD1 might be the D (6 bases). Germline V gene data show CDR1 as LNHDA and CDR2 as SQIVND (reference sequence). CDR3 size: 16 residues. V was cut by 4 bases and J by 1 base, with 14 bases left in between. CDR3 region: CASSTPPGVAKNIQYF. The CDR3 nucleotides read TGTGCCAGTAGTACACCCCCAGGGGTGGCCAAAAACATTCAGTACTTC.

The CDR3 DNA is TGCGCCAGCGGGAAGGGACTAGCGGGAGGACCTGACCAAGAGACCCAGTACTTC. Translated, it gives CASGKGLAGGPDQETQYF. The chain combines TRBV5-1 with TRBJ2-5; TRBD2 matches at 15 bases. Germline V lookup: CDR1 SGHRS, CDR2 YFSETQ. V lost 7 bases and J lost 0; bases outside the gene matches: 10. The CDR3 has 18 residues.

The rearrangement links TRBV9 to TRBJ1-2, with 9 nucleotides matching TRBD1. Germline V lookup: CDR1 SGDLS, CDR2 YYNGEE. This CDR3 region has 18 residues. With V trimmed by 1 base and J by 6 bases, 16 bases remained unmatched. The CDR3 sequence is CASSVTTHPGQGLHGYTF. In DNA form, the CDR3 reads TGTGCCAGCAGCGTAACCACCCACCCGGGACAGGGCCTCCATGGCTACACCTTC. The variable domain in full, completed from reference TRBV9 and TRBJ1-2, reads DSGVTQTPKHLITATGQRVTLRCSPRSGDLSVYWYQQSLDQGLQFLIQYYNGEERAKGNILERFSAQQFPDLHSELNLSSLELGDSALYFCASSVTTHPGQGLHGYTFGSGTRLTVV.

This chain joins TRBV5-1 and TRBJ1-6, with D hard to call. The CDR3 has 13 residues. V was cut by 1 base and J by 10 bases, with 9 bases left in between. From germline, CDR1 is SGHRS and CDR2 YFSETQ. CDR3 sequence: CASSLWSESPLHF. The DNA for the CDR3 is TGCGCCAGCAGCTTGTGGAGTGAATCACCCCTCCACTTT.

The rearrangement links TRBV5-6 to TRBJ2-7, with 8 nucleotides matching TRBD2. This CDR3 comprises 14 residues. J gave up 1 base and V 4 bases, and 4 bases lay outside the gene matches. Germline CDR1 reads SGHDT; CDR2 reads YYEEEE. CDR3 in amino acids: CASSPGTRSYEQYF. In DNA, the CDR3 is TGTGCCAGCAGCCCGGGGACTAGGTCCTACGAGCAGTACTTC.

CDR3 amino acids: CSVALREMVNEQFF. The CDR3 DNA is TGCAGCGTTGCTCTCCGGGAGATGGTTAATGAGCAGTTCTTC. The V gene is TRBV29-1, the J gene TRBJ2-1; tentative D call: TRBD2 (6 bases). The CDR3 spans 14 residues. Per the germline V gene, CDR1 is SQVTM and CDR2 is ANQGSEA. The ends were cut back, 4 bases at V and 7 bases at J, with 17 bases in the middle.

The chain couples TRBV27 to TRBJ2-7; the match to TRBD1 covers 11 bases. The CDR3 runs to 14 residues. Germline CDR1 reads MNHEY; CDR2 reads SMNVEV (reference sequence). V lost 5 bases and J lost 6; bases outside the gene matches: 6. The CDR3 DNA is TGTGCCAGCAGTACATGGGACAGGGGGTCCGAGCAGTACTTC. Amino acid sequence: CASSTWDRGSEQYF.

The chain combines TRBV24-1 with TRBJ1-4; 7 nucleotides match TRBD1. Looked up from germline, CDR1 is KGHDR and CDR2 is SFDVKD. The CDR3 loop spans 15 amino acids. The ends lost 3 bases at V and 2 bases at J; junction bases unmatched: 2. The CDR3 DNA is TGTGCCACCAGTGATCCACAGGGGACTAATGAAAAACTGTTTTTT. Protein: CATSDPQGTNEKLFF.

V usage is TRBV5-1 and J usage is TRBJ1-5; 9 bases line up with TRBD1. Unmatched junction bases numbered 1, after V lost 0 bases and J lost 3 bases. The CDR3 contains 15 residues. The germline CDR1 and CDR2 sequences are SGHRS and YFSETQ. The CDR3 nucleotides are TGCGCCAGCAGCTTGGGGACAGGGGACAATCAGCCCCAGCATTTT. Its protein is CASSLGTGDNQPQHF.

V and J are TRBV5-5 and TRBJ1-4; 8 bases agree with TRBD1. The CDR3 runs to 14 residues. Germline V lookup: CDR1 SGHKS, CDR2 YYEKEE (reference sequence). The V and J ends lost 4 bases and 6 bases, in that order; junction bases with no gene match: 5. For the CDR3, the DNA is TGTGCCAGCAGCCCAGGGGGCGCGGATGAAAAACTGTTTTTT. Protein: CASSPGGADEKLFF.

The chain couples TRBV29-1 to TRBJ1-1; D gene ambiguous. This CDR3 region has 13 residues. Trimming took 2 bases from V and 2 from J, leaving 9 bases between them. CDR1 and CDR2 from the germline V gene are SQVTM and ANQGSEA. This CDR3 reads CSVERSGNTEAFF. CDR3 nucleotide sequence: TGCAGCGTTGAAAGGAGCGGCAACACTGAAGCTTTCTTT.

CDR3 nucleotides: TGCGCCAGCAGCCAAAGCGGGGGGGAATACAATGAGCAGTTCTTC. Amino acid sequence: CASSQSGGEYNEQFF. The chain links TRBV4-1 to TRBJ2-1, with 10 bases aligning to TRBD2. Germline lookup yields CDR1 MGHRA and CDR2 YSYEKL. The CDR3 runs 15 residues. The V and J ends lost 2 bases and 4 bases, in that order; junction bases with no gene match: 2.

The CDR3 nucleotides read TGTGCCAGCAGTGAAGCGAGGCAGGGGGTAGTTCGTGGCAATCAGCCCCAGCATTTT. The encoded protein is CASSEARQGVVRGNQPQHF. This chain connects TRBV6-1 to TRBJ1-5; 7 bases are a match to TRBD1. Germline loops: CDR1 MNHNS, CDR2 SASEGT. This CDR3 contains 19 residues. V was clipped by 0 bases and J by 2 bases; unmatched bases: 13.

The V call is TRBV6-4, the J call TRBJ2-7, with 10 bases lining up with TRBD2. The CDR3 is made up of 11 amino acids. Germline CDR1 reads MRHNA; CDR2 reads SNTAGT. Losses at the gene ends were 8 bases for V and 8 bases for J; bases not matched to a gene: 3. The CDR3 loop is CASSSGSKQYF. CDR3 nucleotides: TGTGCCAGCTCTAGCGGGAGTAAGCAGTACTTC.

The V and J genes are TRBV19 and TRBJ1-1; D remains unclear. The germline gives CDR1 LNHDA, CDR2 SQIVND (reference sequence). Trimming removed 3 bases at V and 1 base at J, with 9 bases between. The CDR3 covers 14 residues. CDR3 sequence reads: CASSISHQNTEAFF. The CDR3 nucleotides read TGTGCCAGTAGTATTAGCCACCAGAACACTGAAGCTTTCTTT.

The chain employs TRBV4-3 and TRBJ2-1; 14 nucleotides match TRBD2. V dropped 0 bases and J dropped 10; count of bases not matched to a gene: 2. Per germline, CDR1 LGHNA and CDR2 YSLEER. The length of the CDR3 is 15 residues. The CDR3 loop is CASSQDGLAGGEQFF. CDR3 in DNA: TGCGCCAGCAGCCAAGATGGACTAGCGGGAGGCGAGCAGTTCTTC.

This clone was detected once. This chain joins TRBV4-1 and TRBJ2-1; 7 bases line up with TRBD1. CDR1 is MGHRA, CDR2 YSYEKL, per germline. The CDR3 has 14 amino acids. Trimming cost V 1 base and J 10 bases; bases outside gene matches: 7. The CDR3 DNA reads TGCGCCAGCAGCCAAGTCAGCAACAGGGGCGAGCAGTTCTTC. Translating gives CASSQVSNRGEQFF.

V gene TRBV28 combines with J gene TRBJ1-2; no firm D call. Germline CDR1 and CDR2: MDHEN and SYDVKM. Trimming cost V 8 bases and J 5 bases, with 18 bases left between them. This CDR3 comprises 14 residues. In nucleotides, the CDR3 is TGTGCCAGCGAAACGCCCGGAACGGGTTATGGCTACACCTTC. It encodes CASETPGTGYGYTF.

The V call is TRBV7-2, the J call TRBJ1-1; the D gene is possibly TRBD1 (5 bases). This CDR3 spans 16 amino acids. Trimming shortened V by 4 bases and J by 3 bases, and 18 bases separated the two germline ends. Germline CDR1 reads SGHTA; CDR2 reads FQGNSA. The CDR3 here is CASSSPLGGVDTEAFF. CDR3 bases: TGTGCCAGCAGCTCTCCCCTCGGGGGGGTGGACACTGAAGCTTTCTTT.

The chain joins TRBV23-1 to TRBJ2-7; tentative D call: TRBD2 (5 bases). TRBV23-1 is annotated as an ORF whose role is uncertain. Trimming took 4 bases from V and 2 from J, leaving 12 bases between them. The CDR3 runs to 14 residues. CDR3 coding DNA: TGCGCCAGCAGTCTGAGGGTAATAACCTACGAGCAGTACTTC. The encoded protein is CASSLRVITYEQYF.